A selection of T cell receptor beta chains follows, all from one sample in a study of T cell responses to AZD1222 COVID-19 vaccine. Method: immunoSEQ multiplex PCR; TCRdb's copy keeps in-frame clones and lacks some. Of approximately 89,000 clones listed, approximately 90% are singletons. The specimen was peripheral blood, collected on day 0 of AZD1222 vaccination. The receptors derive from an adult in good health. Both conserved end residues are part of each CDR3. A D gene is named only where the DNA matches it firmly. Not all rows give a size; the values are once, few, many and, for expanded clones, a class.

V gene	D gene	CDR3 length	J gene	clone size	CDR3 protein	CDR3 DNA
TRBV7-8	.	14	TRBJ1-1	.	CASSPKTRIAEAFF	TGTGCCAGCAGCCCGAAGACCAGGATCGCTGAAGCTTTCTTT
TRBV19	.	15	TRBJ1-4	.	CAVGEPFATNEKLFF	TGTGCCGTGGGGGAGCCCTTCGCAACTAATGAAAAACTGTTTTTT
TRBV14	.	15	TRBJ1-1	.	CASTVGGAPNTEAFF	TGTGCCAGCACGGTGGGAGGGGCGCCTAACACTGAAGCTTTCTTT
TRBV5-4	.	14	TRBJ1-2	.	CASSLAGLKSGYTF	TGTGCCAGCAGCTTGGCCGGCCTCAAATCGGGCTACACCTTC
TRBV30	.	14	TRBJ2-2	.	CAWSGSDLTGELFF	TGTGCCTGGAGTGGGTCAGATCTCACCGGGGAGCTGTTTTTT
TRBV6-5	TRBD2	14	TRBJ2-7	.	CASRRSGGPREQYF	TGTGCCAGCCGTCGAAGCGGGGGTCCTCGGGAGCAGTACTTC
TRBV5-1	TRBD1	16	TRBJ2-7	.	CASLYLGQGPSYEQYF	TGCGCCAGCTTGTACCTGGGACAGGGACCCTCCTACGAGCAGTACTTC
TRBV19	TRBD1	15	TRBJ1-4	.	CASLGGGTTNEKLFF	TGTGCCAGTTTGGGAGGGGGCACAACTAATGAAAAACTGTTTTTT
TRBV19	.	15	TRBJ1-2	.	CASSIEGSDFYGYTF	TGTGCCAGTAGTATAGAAGGCAGCGACTTCTATGGCTACACCTTC
TRBV19	TRBD2	14	TRBJ2-7	.	CASRTGTSYGEQYF	TGTGCCAGTCGAACAGGGACTAGTTACGGCGAGCAGTACTTC
TRBV18	.	13	TRBJ2-1	.	CASSPLGNNEQFF	TGTGCCAGCTCACCACTCGGGAACAATGAGCAGTTCTTC
TRBV19	.	13	TRBJ2-7	.	CASSIRTGLEQYF	TGTGCCAGTAGTATACGGACCGGGCTCGAGCAGTACTTC
TRBV30	TRBD1	14	TRBJ2-3	.	CAWGFRTGSDTQYF	TGTGCCTGGGGATTTCGGACAGGGTCGGATACGCAGTATTTT
TRBV10-3	.	13	TRBJ1-2	once	CAISSRTAYGYTF	TGTGCCATCAGTAGTAGGACAGCCTATGGCTACACCTTC
TRBV7-2	.	15	TRBJ2-7	.	CASSLAGQPSYEQYF	TGTGCCAGCAGCCTAGCAGGGCAGCCCTCATACGAGCAGTACTTC
TRBV11-2	TRBD2	15	TRBJ2-3	.	CASSLDGGSTDTQYF	TGTGCCAGCAGCTTAGACGGGGGGAGCACAGATACGCAGTATTTT
TRBV19	.	14	TRBJ1-2	.	CASSKGTGAYGYTF	TGTGCCAGTAGTAAAGGAACAGGAGCGTATGGCTACACCTTC
TRBV14	TRBD2	15	TRBJ2-1	.	CASSPQRWGGDEQFF	TGTGCCAGCAGCCCGCAGCGTTGGGGGGGTGATGAGCAGTTCTTC
TRBV30	.	13	TRBJ1-6	.	CACLQGYNSPLHF	TGTGCCTGTTTACAGGGCTATAATTCACCCCTCCACTTT
TRBV23-1	.	18	TRBJ2-2	.	CASSHVRSSRTWTGELFF	TGCGCCAGCAGTCACGTCAGGAGTAGTCGGACGTGGACCGGGGAGCTGTTTTTT
TRBV7-9	.	15	TRBJ2-2	.	CASSPRIKNTGELFF	TGTGCCAGCAGCCCGAGAATAAAGAACACCGGGGAGCTGTTTTTT
TRBV7-9	.	12	TRBJ1-1	.	CASSNRATEAFF	TGTGCCAGCAGCAACAGGGCCACTGAAGCTTTCTTT
TRBV28	TRBD1	15	TRBJ2-5	.	CASSPGGQGAETQYF	TGTGCCAGCAGCCCGGGTGGACAGGGGGCCGAGACCCAGTACTTC
TRBV5-1	.	14	TRBJ2-7	.	CASSSDRPSYEQYF	TGCGCCAGCAGTTCCGACAGGCCTTCCTACGAGCAGTACTTC
TRBV10-3	.	12	TRBJ1-1	.	CAISEAYTEAFF	TGTGCCATCAGTGAGGCGTACACTGAAGCTTTCTTT
TRBV28	.	12	TRBJ2-2	.	CGGPRDPGELFF	TGTGGTGGTCCGAGGGACCCCGGGGAGCTGTTTTTT
TRBV25-1	.	15	TRBJ2-3	.	CASTPRALGTDTQYF	TGTGCCAGCACCCCACGGGCACTCGGGACAGATACGCAGTATTTT
TRBV6-1	.	12	TRBJ2-7	.	CASSEVGYEQYF	TGTGCCAGCAGTGAAGTGGGCTACGAGCAGTACTTC
TRBV5-1	.	15	TRBJ2-1	.	CASSLMQGSYNEQFF	TGCGCCAGCAGCTTGATGCAGGGGTCCTACAATGAGCAGTTCTTC
TRBV27	.	13	TRBJ1-5	.	CASRPVNNQPQHF	TGTGCCAGCAGGCCCGTAAACAATCAGCCCCAGCATTTT